This T cell receptor beta chain was recovered during a study of human T cells and chemical hapten exposure. TCRdb re-analysed the RACE reads in MiXCR, keeping a single row per CDR3 protein. The sample contains some 400,000 distinct CDR3 sequences, around 5% of which appear only once. Germline CDR1 is MNHEY and CDR2 is SVGAGI. J lost 3 bases, V lost 0 bases, and 4 bases had no gene match. This CDR3 has 18 residues. This clonotype was picked up many times. Time point denoted: patch test 1, 2 weeks after DPC sensitization. Documented treatment: therapeutic diphenylcyclopropenone sensitization with weekly scalp DPC.

The sequence derives from a woman between 45 and 60 years old with alopecia areata. Some clones in this sample may be carry-over from other donors' samples. The rearrangement joins TRBV6-5 to TRBJ2-6; 11 nucleotides match TRBD1. This material consisted of whole blood, taken in connection with sensitization to the hapten diphenylcyclopropenone (DPC). The CDR3 region is CASSYSRTGGGGANVLTF. The CDR3 DNA follows: TGTGCCAGCAGTTACTCCCGGACAGGGGGCGGTGGGGCCAACGTCCTGACTTTC.